One and the same sample provided the 18 T cell receptor beta chains below, sequenced in a study of T cells after yellow fever vaccination. MiXCR, run by TCRdb on the 5' RACE reads, gives a single entry per CDR3 protein. The sample contains just over 300,000 distinct CDR3 sequences, 3.6% of which appear only once. The sequencing here drew on PBMCs, taken on the day of the yellow fever booster vaccination. These receptors were taken from a man between 18 and 35 years old who received the YFV17D yellow fever vaccine.

The chain is built from TRBV20-1 and TRBJ2-1; the D gene could be TRBD1 or TRBD2 (5 bases each). Germline CDR1 and CDR2: DFQATT and SNEGSKA (reference sequence). The V and J ends lost 5 bases and 8 bases respectively, with 22 bases between them. The CDR3 totals 15 residues. CDR3 nucleotides: TGCAGTGCTCCGGGGACGGGACCCAACCTGGATGAGCAGTTCTTC. Its translation: CSAPGTGPNLDEQFF.

This clonotype has a count of ten or more. The rearrangement joins TRBV5-6 to TRBJ2-3; a possible D gene is TRBD2 (6 bases). The CDR3 sequence is 14 residues long. CDR1 and CDR2 (germline): SGHDT, YYEEEE. Deletions cut 3 bases from V and 2 bases from J, with 10 bases between. This CDR3 is CASSWGVNTDTQYF. In DNA, the CDR3 is TGTGCCAGCAGCTGGGGGGTAAACACAGATACGCAGTATTTT.

This clonotype was seen repeatedly, ten times or more. This chain joins TRBV24-1 and TRBJ2-1, with TRBD2 identical over 10 bases. V dropped 8 bases and J dropped 5; count of bases not matched to a gene: 5. CDR3 length: 14 residues. Germline CDR1 reads KGHDR; CDR2 reads SFDVKD. The CDR3 sequence is CATKRTSGDNEQFF. The CDR3 DNA sequence: TGTGCCACCAAAAGGACTAGCGGCGACAATGAGCAGTTCTTC.

This clonotype was found many times. V and J are TRBV5-1 and TRBJ2-5, with 8 bases lining up with TRBD2. CDR3 size: 14 residues. Germline assignment: CDR1 SGHRS and CDR2 YFSETQ. J lost 4 bases, V lost 4 bases, and 6 bases had no gene match. For the CDR3, the DNA is TGCGCCAGCAGCGGTGGACTAGCTGGAGAGACCCAGTACTTC. The encoded protein is CASSGGLAGETQYF.

This clonotype appeared a few times. The chain employs TRBV4-1 and TRBJ2-5; 7 nucleotides agree with TRBD1. CDR1 and CDR2 from the germline V gene are MGHRA and YSYEKL. The V gene end was trimmed by 7 bases and the J gene end by 3 bases; junction bases not matched to a gene: 8. This CDR3 has 14 residues. The CDR3 region is CASNPRGSEETQYF. DNA for the CDR3: TGCGCCAGCAACCCCAGGGGGAGTGAAGAGACCCAGTACTTC.

A few counts support this clonotype. This chain links TRBV6-6 with TRBJ1-2, with TRBD1 matching over 9 bases. CDR3 size: 17 residues. The trim removed 0 bases at V and 3 bases at J, leaving 8 bases unmatched. Germline V gene sequence: CDR1 MNHNY, CDR2 SVGAGI (reference sequence). The CDR3 sequence is CASSYSGTGFRDYGYTF. CDR3 bases: TGTGCCAGCAGTTACTCGGGGACAGGGTTTCGGGACTATGGCTACACCTTC.

This clonotype was detected a few times. V usage is TRBV20-1 and J usage is TRBJ1-5; D ambiguous. The CDR3 runs to 12 residues. The germline V gene has CDR1 DFQATT and CDR2 SNEGSKA (reference sequence). The V end lost 0 bases, the J end lost 5 bases, and 5 bases lay between the germline ends. The CDR3: CSAREGDQPQHF. The DNA for the CDR3 is TGCAGTGCTAGAGAGGGCGATCAGCCCCAGCATTTT.

This clonotype came up many times. The chain recombines TRBV4-3 with TRBJ2-3; D ambiguous. The V gene lost 0 bases and the J gene lost 1 base, with 23 bases spanning the gap. Looked up from germline, CDR1 is LGHNA and CDR2 is YSLEER. CDR3 length: 20 amino acids. CDR3 nucleotide sequence: TGCGCCAGCAGCCAAGAGTTAGGGATTCAGAGAGGTATGGGCACAGATACGCAGTATTTT. This sequence encodes CASSQELGIQRGMGTDTQYF.

At least ten counts were recorded for this clonotype. The V and J genes are TRBV6-2 or TRBV6-3 and TRBJ1-1, with D possibly matching TRBD1 (5 bases). Trimming pared 2 bases from V and 7 bases from J, leaving 11 bases between. The CDR3 is made up of 13 amino acids. Germline loops: CDR1 MNHEY, CDR2 SVGEGT. The CDR3 sequence is CASSYRGVVEAFF. The CDR3 region has the DNA TGTGCCAGCAGTTACCGGGGGGTGGTTGAAGCTTTCTTT.

This clonotype was seen a handful of times. V usage is TRBV5-1 and J usage is TRBJ2-7; 10 nucleotides match TRBD1. This CDR3 has 14 amino acids. J lost 7 bases, V lost 3 bases, and 7 bases had no gene match. Germline loops: CDR1 SGHRS, CDR2 YFSETQ. DNA of the CDR3: TGCGCCAGCAGCTCCGGGACAGGGGAGGAGGAGCAGTACGTC. Protein product: CASSSGTGEEEQYV.

The CDR3 sequence: CASKGGDSYNSPLHF. In DNA form, the CDR3 reads TGCGCCAGCAAGGGGGGCGACTCTTATAATTCACCCCTCCACTTT. The chain couples TRBV4-1 to TRBJ1-6, with D perhaps matching TRBD1 (6 bases). Per the germline V gene, CDR1 is MGHRA and CDR2 is YSYEKL. The CDR3 length is 15 residues. V was trimmed by 7 bases and J by 4 bases, leaving 14 bases between them.

This clonotype was seen at least ten times. The chain carries TRBV29-1 and TRBJ1-1, with D hard to call. CDR3 length: 13 residues. The germline CDR1 and CDR2 sequences are SQVTM and ANQGSEA. V was shortened by 4 bases and J by 4 bases, with 13 bases between the two germline ends. CDR3 nucleotides: TGCAGCGTTGGAGAAGGACGGGTCACTGAAGCTTTCTTT. Its protein product is CSVGEGRVTEAFF.

This clonotype has at least ten counts. The chain couples TRBV5-1 to TRBJ1-6; D is unclear. The CDR3 sequence is 15 residues long. Per germline, CDR1 SGHRS and CDR2 YFSETQ. With 0 bases removed from V and 5 bases from J, the gap between germline ends came to 9 bases. CDR3 nucleotides: TGCGCCAGCAGCTTGGTACCTGGAAATAATTCACCCCTCCACTTT. Translating it yields CASSLVPGNNSPLHF.

This clonotype was seen ten or more times. This rearrangement joins TRBV6-6 to TRBJ1-1, with 8 bases fitting TRBD1. In germline, CDR1 is MNHNY, CDR2 SVGAGI (reference sequence). V dropped 5 bases and J dropped 3; count of bases not matched to a gene: 14. This CDR3 is 17 amino acids long. CDR3 nucleotide sequence: TGTGCCAGCAGTCACCCAGGGGGCGCGGGTAGGGACACTGAAGCTTTCTTT. Translating it yields CASSHPGGAGRDTEAFF.

This clonotype was counted a few times. The chain uses TRBV30 and TRBJ2-7; D gene unclear. The V gene's germline CDR1 is GTSNPN and CDR2 SVGIG (reference sequence). The V and J ends lost 0 bases and 6 bases respectively, with 9 bases between them. The CDR3 consists of 12 residues. The CDR3 here is CAWSVLSAEQYF. The CDR3 DNA is TGTGCCTGGAGTGTACTGAGCGCCGAGCAGTACTTC.

This clonotype has a count of ten or more. Here the CDR3 DNA reads TGCAGTGCTGGAGGGATAGGGGGCTGGGCCTACGAGCAGTACTTC. The encoded protein is CSAGGIGGWAYEQYF. The chain joins TRBV20-1 to TRBJ2-7; possibly TRBD1 for D (7 bases). Germline CDR1 DFQATT, CDR2 SNEGSKA (reference sequence). V shed 5 bases and J shed 2 bases, with 19 bases lying between them. The CDR3 runs 15 residues.

This chain links TRBV6-2 or TRBV6-3 with TRBJ2-1; a weak D match, TRBD2 (5 bases). Per germline, CDR1 MNHEY and CDR2 SVGEGT. The CDR3 extends over 13 amino acids. The V end lost 6 bases, the J end lost 7 bases, and 13 bases lay between the germline ends. CDR3 DNA: TGTGCCAGCAGCCGGACTCTCAATAATGAGCAGTTCTTC. The encoded protein is CASSRTLNNEQFF.

At least ten counts were recorded for this clonotype. V gene TRBV6-5 combines with J gene TRBJ2-5, with a possible D match to TRBD1 (6 bases). Looked up from germline, CDR1 is MNHEY and CDR2 is SVGAGI. The CDR3 runs to 13 residues. The V gene lost 4 bases and the J gene lost 3 bases, with 9 bases spanning the gap. CDR3 DNA: TGTGCCAGCAGTTGGAACAGGGAAGAGACCCAGTACTTC. Translation: CASSWNREETQYF.